Following are 31 T cell receptor beta chains from one sample sequenced in a study of low-dose radiotherapy and immunotherapy resistance in tumors. Time point indicated: after trial treatment. Treatment specified: LDRT plus nivolumab, ipilimumab, low-dose cyclophosphamide and aspirin (RACIN trial). Primers used for first-strand cDNA, a TRAV- and TRBV-specific set, covered both alpha and beta chains. With a constant-region primer and a V-primer adapter, TCRs were subjected to approximately 18 PCR cycles of amplification. MiXCR, run by TCRdb on the reads, gives a single entry per CDR3 protein. The sample contains around 100,000 distinct CDR3 sequences, around 20% of which appear only once. The source was PBMCs, collected after low-dose radiotherapy plus immunotherapy. Every receptor here comes from a male donor with prostate cancer.

In its sample, this clonotype was seen many times. The chain combines TRBV7-9 with TRBJ2-2; D unresolved. The V gene lost 3 bases and the J gene lost 5 bases, with 7 bases spanning the gap. Per germline, CDR1 SEHNR and CDR2 FQNEAQ (reference sequence). CDR3 length equals 13 residues. CDR3 residues: CASSFRGTGELFF. The CDR3, as DNA: TGTGCCAGCAGCTTCCGTGGGACCGGGGAGCTGTTTTTT.

As to this clonotype: Only one base separates this from a far larger clonotype, so it likely reflects a read error. The chain carries TRBV2 and TRBJ2-7; unclear D gene. V was cut by 0 bases and J by 7 bases, with 10 bases left in between. The CDR3 length is 13 residues. CDR1 SNHLY and CDR2 FYNNEI come from the germline V gene. The CDR3 loop reads CASSEANSNEQYF. For the CDR3, the DNA is TGTGCCAGCAGTGAAGCGAACTCAAATGAGCAGTACTTC. Combining the CDR3 with reference TRBV2 and TRBJ2-7 gives the whole variable domain EPEVTQTPSHQVTQMGQEVILRCVPISNHLYFYWYRQILGQKVEFLVSFYNNEISEKSEIFDDQFSVERPDGSNFTLKIRSTKLEDSAMYFCASSEANSNEQYFGPGTRLTVT.

This clonotype was seen only once. The V call is TRBV6-2 or TRBV6-3, the J call TRBJ1-2; no clear D. Trimming removed 7 bases at V and 3 bases at J, with 6 bases between. CDR3 length equals 11 residues. From germline, CDR1 is MNHEY and CDR2 SVGEGT. The CDR3 is CASMWDYGYTF. Written as DNA, the CDR3 is TGTGCCAGCATGTGGGACTATGGCTACACCTTC.

This clonotype was detected many times. The rearrangement links TRBV11-3 to TRBJ2-1; TRBD2 matches at 9 bases. V lost 5 bases and J lost 4; bases outside the gene matches: 15. Looked up from germline, CDR1 is SGHNT and CDR2 is YENEEA. The length of the CDR3 is 18 residues. The chain's CDR3 is CASSPKGSGGPVYNEQFF. The CDR3 DNA is TGTGCCAGCAGCCCGAAGGGGAGCGGGGGGCCTGTATACAATGAGCAGTTCTTC.

This chain links TRBV5-7 with TRBJ2-1, with no clear D. Being an ORF, TRBV5-7 has a function that is uncertain. The length of the CDR3 is 14 residues. Trimming took off 3 bases at V and 10 bases at J, with 17 bases between the two ends. The CDR3 DNA is TGTGCCAGCAGCTCGTCGCCGGTTGGGTGGGAGCAGTTCTTC. Translation gives CASSSSPVGWEQFF.

This clonotype was recorded at least ten times. The chain employs TRBV4-1 and TRBJ1-5; maybe TRBD1 (5 bases). In germline, CDR1 is MGHRA, CDR2 YSYEKL. Trimming cost V 4 bases and J 0 bases, with 10 bases left between them. The CDR3 totals 15 residues. CDR3 in amino acids: CASSPGPNSNQPQHF. The CDR3, as DNA: TGCGCCAGCAGCCCGGGACCGAATAGCAATCAGCCCCAGCATTTT.

In its sample, this clonotype was seen many times. The V and J genes are TRBV6-2 or TRBV6-3 and TRBJ2-3, with 14 bases aligning to TRBD2. Trimming removed 6 bases from V and 6 bases from J; junction bases left unmatched: 8. This CDR3 spans 16 amino acids. The germline gives CDR1 MNHEY, CDR2 SVGEGT. The chain's CDR3 is CASSPTSGGVGDTQYF. The CDR3 DNA reads as TGTGCCAGCAGCCCGACTAGCGGGGGGGTCGGGGATACGCAGTATTTT.

This clonotype has ten or more counts. This chain links TRBV11-2 with TRBJ2-5; no definite D call. The germline V gene has CDR1 SGHAT and CDR2 FQNNGV. V was cut by 5 bases and J by 3 bases, with 4 bases left in between. This CDR3 comprises 11 residues. In nucleotides, the CDR3 is TGTGCCAGCAGCCGCGAAGAGACCCAGTACTTC. It codes for CASSREETQYF.

This clonotype occurred a few times. V and J are TRBV5-4 and TRBJ2-5, with 11 bases fitting TRBD1. CDR1 and CDR2 (germline): SGHNT, YYREEE (reference sequence). The CDR3 totals 17 residues. V trimming: 0 bases; J trimming: 3 bases; junction bases outside the gene matches: 7. CDR3: CASSLGDRGISEETQYF. The CDR3 DNA sequence: TGTGCCAGCAGCTTGGGGGACAGGGGGATTTCAGAAGAGACCCAGTACTTC.

This clonotype was seen at least ten times. The chain is built from TRBV6-6 and TRBJ1-1; maybe TRBD1 (5 bases). The CDR3 is 18 residues long. Germline V gene lookup returns CDR1 MNHNY and CDR2 SVGAGI (reference sequence). V lost 0 bases and J 1 base, leaving 18 bases between the germline ends. The CDR3 DNA reads TGTGCCAGCAGTTACTCGGGGTACCTAGGGGTAAGGAACACTGAAGCTTTCTTT. Amino acid sequence: CASSYSGYLGVRNTEAFF.

This clonotype was picked up many times. The chain couples TRBV7-6 to TRBJ2-2, with 10 bases aligning to TRBD1. Germline CDR1 is SGHVS and CDR2 is FNYEAQ. The ends lost 3 bases at V and 4 bases at J; junction bases unmatched: 2. CDR3 length: 15 amino acids. CDR3: CASSFRQGATGELFF. Here the CDR3 DNA reads TGTGCCAGCAGCTTTAGACAGGGGGCCACCGGGGAGCTGTTTTTT.

This clonotype was seen at least ten times. This sequence joins TRBV29-1 and TRBJ2-7, with 7 nucleotides matching TRBD2. The CDR3 consists of 13 residues. V lost 4 bases, J lost 7 bases, and 10 bases stayed unmatched. Germline CDR1 is SQVTM and CDR2 is ANQGSEA. The CDR3 region is CSVGSGGSREQYF. In nucleotides, the CDR3 is TGCAGCGTTGGTTCGGGGGGATCAAGGGAGCAGTACTTC.

This clonotype was picked up many times. The rearrangement links TRBV28 to TRBJ2-1; D gene unclear. The CDR3 is 14 residues long. The V end lost 5 bases, the J end lost 7 bases, and 15 bases lay between the germline ends. Germline loops: CDR1 MDHEN, CDR2 SYDVKM. CDR3 residues: CASSMVGIRNEQFF. The CDR3, as DNA: TGTGCCAGCAGTATGGTGGGGATCCGGAATGAGCAGTTCTTC.

This clonotype was observed many times. The chain combines TRBV7-3 with TRBJ2-1; D is possibly TRBD1 or TRBD2 (6 bases each). V was cut by 4 bases and J by 11 bases, with 15 bases left in between. Germline-derived CDR1 and CDR2 are SGHTA and FQGTGA. The CDR3 loop spans 13 amino acids. The CDR3 protein is CASSWGASSKQFF. In DNA, the CDR3 is TGTGCCAGCAGCTGGGGGGCCAGTTCTAAGCAGTTCTTC.

There are many counts of this clonotype. This rearrangement joins TRBV27 to TRBJ1-2, with a possible D match to TRBD1 (5 bases). Germline V CDR1 and CDR2: MNHEY, SMNVEV (reference sequence). This CDR3 has 15 amino acids. Trimming stripped 0 bases from V and 4 bases from J, with 12 bases between. CDR3 loop: CASSLSGEVFYGYTF. CDR3 sequence (DNA): TGTGCCAGCAGTTTATCAGGGGAGGTATTCTATGGCTACACCTTC.

This clonotype has ten or more counts. This sequence joins TRBV6-1 and TRBJ2-7; the match to TRBD2 covers 8 bases. Germline V gene data show CDR1 as MNHNS and CDR2 as SASEGT. This CDR3 has 14 residues. Losses at the gene ends were 5 bases for V and 4 bases for J; bases not matched to a gene: 7. The CDR3 spells CASSISGGPYEQYF. The CDR3 region has the DNA TGTGCCAGCAGTATCTCGGGGGGGCCTTACGAGCAGTACTTC.

The rearrangement links TRBV6-1 to TRBJ2-6; unclear D gene. The germline V gene encodes CDR1 MNHNS and CDR2 SASEGT. This CDR3 is built from 16 residues. The V gene lost 2 bases and the J gene lost 0 bases, with 8 bases spanning the gap. In DNA, the CDR3 is TGTGCCAGCAGTGAAATCGTGGGCTCTGGGGCCAACGTCCTGACTTTC. This gives the protein CASSEIVGSGANVLTF.

This clonotype was found many times. The chain uses TRBV19 and TRBJ2-2, with a tentative D call TRBD1 (5 bases). CDR3 length: 15 amino acids. Germline CDR1 LNHDA, CDR2 SQIVND (reference sequence). V shed 9 bases and J shed 1 base, with 15 bases lying between them. CDR3 sequence (DNA): TGTGCCAGCGCCCAGGGCCCGGGGAACACCGGGGAGCTGTTTTTT. Amino acids: CASAQGPGNTGELFF.

V and J are TRBV5-6 and TRBJ2-7; no clear D. Trimming removed 4 bases from V and 5 bases from J, with 16 bases in between. Germline CDR1 SGHDT, CDR2 YYEEEE. The length of the CDR3 is 14 residues. The CDR3 DNA reads as TGTGCCAGCAGCCTCTCCCTGGACCTCGACGAGCAGTACTTC. This codes for CASSLSLDLDEQYF.

Notes on this clonotype: The junction and the germline gene differ at one end; a read error may be behind it. The chain joins TRBV20-1 to TRBJ1-1; TRBD1 might be the D (6 bases). The CDR3 is 13 residues long. Germline V gives CDR1 DFQATT, CDR2 SNEGSKA (reference sequence). The CDR3 DNA sequence: TGCGGTGCTAGCGGGGGGGCCGACACTGAAGCTTTCTTT. Its protein is CGASGGADTEAFF.

In this sample, this clonotype turned up many times. The rearrangement links TRBV13 to TRBJ1-2, with TRBD1 matching 9 bases. The ends lost 5 bases at V and 3 bases at J; junction bases unmatched: 10. The CDR3 has 16 amino acids. Germline V gene lookup returns CDR1 PRHDT and CDR2 FYEKMQ (reference sequence). CDR3 sequence: CASSVRTGELYYGYTF. CDR3 nucleotide sequence: TGTGCCAGCAGCGTCAGGACAGGGGAACTTTACTATGGCTACACCTTC.

This clonotype was counted many times. J is TRBJ2-7 and V is TRBV6-1; no clear D gene. The germline gives CDR1 MNHNS, CDR2 SASEGT. Trimming took off 7 bases at V and 3 bases at J, with 16 bases between the two ends. The CDR3 consists of 14 residues. This CDR3 reads CASTRLTSDYEQYF. The CDR3 DNA is TGTGCCAGCACCCGCCTAACTTCAGACTACGAGCAGTACTTC.

This clonotype was detected many times. This chain uses TRBV7-8 with TRBJ1-5; 7 nucleotides line up with TRBD1. Germline V gene lookup returns CDR1 SGHVS and CDR2 FQNEAQ. This CDR3 comprises 16 residues. J lost 8 bases, V lost 4 bases, and 14 bases had no gene match. CDR3 residues: CASSSADRPGRKPQHF. The CDR3, as DNA: TGTGCCAGCAGCTCAGCGGACAGGCCAGGCAGGAAGCCCCAGCATTTT.

This clonotype was seen repeatedly, ten times or more. The chain combines TRBV5-4 with TRBJ2-2; D might be TRBD2 (5 bases). The germline V and J ends were trimmed by 3 bases and 1 base, with 10 bases remaining between them. Germline CDR1 reads SGHNT; CDR2 reads YYREEE (reference sequence). The CDR3 sequence is 15 residues long. This CDR3 reads CASSSQLGNTGELFF. DNA of the CDR3: TGTGCCAGCAGCTCCCAACTAGGGAACACCGGGGAGCTGTTTTTT.

Worth noting for this clonotype: This likely traces to a read error, being one base from a far larger clone. The chain employs TRBV3-1 and TRBJ2-3; D is unresolved. The CDR3 runs 15 residues. The V end was cut by 5 bases, the J end by 2 bases, with 14 bases between. CDR1 is LGHDT, CDR2 YNNKEL, per germline (reference sequence). The CDR3 nucleotides are TGTGCCAGCAGCGGACGGGCCTCTCTCACAGATACGCAGTATTTT. This encodes CASSGRASLTDTQYF.

Ten or more counts support this clonotype. V usage is TRBV9 and J usage is TRBJ1-3; D is uncertain. CDR1 is SGDLS and CDR2 is YYNGEE in the germline V gene. The length of the CDR3 is 15 residues. Trimming cost V 0 bases and J 0 bases, with 7 bases left between them. CDR3: CASSVAGSSGNTIYF. CDR3 sequence (DNA): TGTGCCAGCAGCGTAGCGGGTAGCTCTGGAAACACCATATATTTT.

This clonotype was picked up many times. The rearrangement joins TRBV12-3 or TRBV12-4 to TRBJ2-4; 7 positions agree with TRBD1. The V gene end was trimmed by 5 bases and the J gene end by 8 bases; junction bases not matched to a gene: 9. CDR3 length: 14 residues. CDR3 sequence: CASSLRQGADIQYF. The DNA of the CDR3 is TGTGCCAGCAGTCTGAGACAGGGCGCGGACATTCAGTACTTC.

This clonotype was observed at least ten times. The rearrangement joins TRBV11-3 to TRBJ2-2; TRBD2 matches 9 bases. Germline assignment: CDR1 SGHNT and CDR2 YENEEA. The CDR3 loop spans 17 amino acids. With V trimmed by 3 bases and J by 4 bases, 9 bases remained unmatched. The CDR3 sequence is CASSLHSSGVLTGELFF. The CDR3, as DNA: TGTGCCAGCAGCTTGCACTCTAGCGGGGTCCTCACCGGGGAGCTGTTTTTT.

This clonotype was observed at least ten times. The V and J genes are TRBV7-2 and TRBJ1-3, with D possibly matching TRBD1 (5 bases). Trimming removed 4 bases from V and 12 bases from J, with 13 bases in between. Germline loops: CDR1 SGHTA, CDR2 FQGNSA. The CDR3 has 12 residues. The CDR3 sequence is CASSSAGPNIYF. CDR3 DNA: TGTGCCAGCAGCTCGGCGGGACCCAACATATATTTT.

Notes on this clonotype: Given a far larger clone just one base away, this is likely a sequencing read error. The chain couples TRBV24-1 to TRBJ2-1; no firm D call. Germline V gene data show CDR1 as KGHDR and CDR2 as SFDVKD. This CDR3 region has 13 residues. The CDR3 reads CASSDICHNEQFF. DNA for the CDR3: TGTGCCAGCAGTGACATATGCCACAATGAGCAGTTCTTC.

This chain joins TRBV6-6 and TRBJ1-5; perhaps TRBD1 as D (5 bases). Trimming took off 0 bases at V and 7 bases at J, with 16 bases between the two ends. Germline loops: CDR1 MNHNY, CDR2 SVGAGI (reference sequence). The CDR3 is 16 residues long. The CDR3 sequence is CASSYSGSRDSQPQHF. The CDR3 DNA reads TGTGCCAGCAGTTACTCGGGTTCCAGGGATAGCCAGCCCCAGCATTTT.